This TCR beta chain was sequenced during a study of blood T cell repertoires in COVID-19. The assay was immunoSEQ multiplex PCR, and TCRdb's table has in-frame clones only and misses some. This table has a few hundred thousand clones, 75% to 90% appearing once. This sequence was found in a woman between 25 and 40 years old who had been exposed to COVID-19. Sequenced: PBMCs or T cells enriched from blood (not recorded which).

The CDR3 is CASSLDGWTSFGGETQYF. In nucleotides, the CDR3 is TGTGCCAGCAGCTTAGACGGTTGGACCTCCTTCGGAGGAGAGACCCAGTACTTC. The V and J genes are TRBV11-3 and TRBJ2-5; TRBD2 is a possible D gene (5 bases). There are 18 residues in the CDR3. Trimming took 0 bases from V and 4 from J, leaving 21 bases between them. From germline, CDR1 is SGHNT and CDR2 YENEEA.